This is a list of T cell receptor beta chains from one sample in a study of blood T cell repertoires in COVID-19. The data were produced by immunoSEQ multiplex PCR, yet TCRdb's version contains in-frame clones alone and is incomplete. The table shows about 160,000 clones, with around 89% occurring only once. The sequenced sample consisted of PBMCs or T cells enriched from blood (not recorded which). The receptors stem from a woman between 50 and 59 years old who had recovered from COVID-19. CDR3s leave out the opening cysteine and the closing phenylalanine or tryptophan. D genes are given only for firm matches.

TRBJ1-2,TRBV4-2,NA,ASSQADSPVGYT
TRBJ2-6,TRBV3-1/TRBV3-2,TRBD1,ASTLTGNWANVLT
TRBJ1-1,TRBV12-3/TRBV12-4,NA,ASRQQGFTEAF
TRBJ2-3,TRBV5-8,NA,ASSFWGGTDTQY
TRBJ2-1,TRBV11-2,TRBD2,ASSLGLAKEQF
TRBJ2-3,TRBV5-1,TRBD2,ASSFTSGVTDTQY
TRBJ1-1,TRBV5-4,NA,ASIEWGRTMNTEAF
TRBJ1-2,TRBV5-1,NA,ASSIQNYGYT
TRBJ1-2,TRBV4-3,TRBD1,ASSQEDRGAYT
TRBJ2-3,TRBV7-3,TRBD2,ASSLSGGPDTQY
TRBJ1-5,TRBV7-2,NA,ASSLSRGSNQPQH
TRBJ1-3,TRBV7-2,NA,ASSLLTGTTNPANTIY
TRBJ2-5,TRBV7-3,TRBD2,ASSLLGLAGETQY
TRBJ2-7,TRBV4-3,TRBD1,ASGSGTEAYEQY
TRBJ2-4,TRBV13,NA,ASSYGVADIQY
TRBJ1-4,TRBV12-3/TRBV12-4,NA,ASSLTGEKLF
TRBJ2-5,TRBV2,NA,ASSGPGQLQETQY
TRBJ2-7,TRBV9,TRBD2,ASSLTSGAGYEQY
TRBJ2-7,TRBV2,TRBD1,ASSWDRVYEQY
TRBJ2-3,TRBV18,TRBD1,ASSPPRTGGLTDTQY
TRBJ2-2,TRBV10-2,NA,ATQQRAAGELF
TRBJ2-3,TRBV10-3,TRBD1,AISESGTGGADTQY
TRBJ2-1,TRBV6-2/TRBV6-3,TRBD2,ASSPRGRVGRGGYNEQF
TRBJ2-7,TRBV11-2,NA,ASSRLYEQY
TRBJ1-1,TRBV3-1/TRBV3-2,NA,ASSHGGARGRRNTEAF
NA,TRBV24-1,NA,ATSQGSEQY
TRBJ2-2,TRBV5-5,NA,ASSEDRELF
TRBJ1-3,TRBV7-6,NA,ASSFEGSSGNTIY
TRBJ2-7,TRBV14,NA,ASSQVRGYEQY
TRBJ1-2,TRBV19,NA,ASSIVSGANYGYT
TRBJ1-2,TRBV7-9,NA,ASSLDLRVLGYT
TRBJ2-3,TRBV4-1,NA,ASSQGGGGVRNTQY
TRBJ1-1,TRBV7-2,NA,ASSLDAAGNTEAF
TRBJ1-2,TRBV6-6,TRBD1,ASSPNTRTGVYYGYT
TRBJ2-3,TRBV18,TRBD1,ASSPSTGTLATDTQY
TRBJ2-4,TRBV4-2,NA,ASSQAPTGAKNIQY
TRBJ1-1,TRBV28,NA,ASSSGHSRRITEAF